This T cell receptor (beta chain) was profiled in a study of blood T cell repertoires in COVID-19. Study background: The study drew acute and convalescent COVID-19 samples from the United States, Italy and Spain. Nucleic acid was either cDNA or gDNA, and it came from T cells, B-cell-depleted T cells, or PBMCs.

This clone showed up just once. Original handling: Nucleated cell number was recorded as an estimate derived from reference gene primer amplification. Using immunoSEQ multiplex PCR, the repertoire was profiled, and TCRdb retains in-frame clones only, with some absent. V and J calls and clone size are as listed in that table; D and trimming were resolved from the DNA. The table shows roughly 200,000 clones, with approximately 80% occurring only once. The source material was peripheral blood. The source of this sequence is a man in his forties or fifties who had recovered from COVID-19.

The chain's CDR3 is CAIDQGTGELFF. The CDR3 coding sequence is TGTGCCATCGATCAGGGCACCGGGGAGCTGTTTTTT. J is TRBJ2-2 and V is TRBV10-3; TRBD1 might be the D (5 bases). The CDR3 runs to 12 residues. The germline V gene encodes CDR1 ENHRY and CDR2 SYGVKD. V gave up 8 bases and J gave up 4 bases, with 8 bases separating them.